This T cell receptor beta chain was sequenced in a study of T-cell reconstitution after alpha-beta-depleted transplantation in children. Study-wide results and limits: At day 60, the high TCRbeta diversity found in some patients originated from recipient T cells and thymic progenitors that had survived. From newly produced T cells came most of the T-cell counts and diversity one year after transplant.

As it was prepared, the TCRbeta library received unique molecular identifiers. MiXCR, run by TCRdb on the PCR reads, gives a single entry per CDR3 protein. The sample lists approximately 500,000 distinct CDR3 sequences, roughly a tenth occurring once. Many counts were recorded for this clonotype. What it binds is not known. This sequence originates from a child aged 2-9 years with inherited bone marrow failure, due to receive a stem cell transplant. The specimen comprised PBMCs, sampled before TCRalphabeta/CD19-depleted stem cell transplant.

CDR3 residues: CASSLGWGVSTDTQYF. In DNA, the CDR3 is TGTGCCAGCAGCTTAGGTTGGGGGGTTAGCACAGATACGCAGTATTTT. The chain recombines TRBV7-2 with TRBJ2-3; the D gene is possibly TRBD2 (6 bases). V was cut by 1 base and J by 0 bases, with 11 bases left in between. Germline lookup yields CDR1 SGHTA and CDR2 FQGNSA. The CDR3 loop spans 16 amino acids.